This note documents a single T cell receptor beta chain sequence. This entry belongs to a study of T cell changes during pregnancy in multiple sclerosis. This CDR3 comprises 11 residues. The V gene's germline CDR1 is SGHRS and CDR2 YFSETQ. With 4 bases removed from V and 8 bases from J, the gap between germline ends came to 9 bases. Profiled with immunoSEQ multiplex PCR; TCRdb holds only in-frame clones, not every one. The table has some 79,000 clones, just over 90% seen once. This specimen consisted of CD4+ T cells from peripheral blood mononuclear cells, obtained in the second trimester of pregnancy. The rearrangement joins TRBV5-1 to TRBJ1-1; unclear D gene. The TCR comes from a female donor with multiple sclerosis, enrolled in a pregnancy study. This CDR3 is CASSRAGEAFF. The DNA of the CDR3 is TGCGCCAGCAGCCGAGCGGGGGAAGCTTTCTTT. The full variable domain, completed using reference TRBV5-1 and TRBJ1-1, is KAGVTQTPRYLIKTRGQQVTLSCSPISGHRSVSWYQQTPGQGLQFLFEYFSETQRNKGNFPGRFSGRQFSNSRSEMNVSTLELGDSALYLCASSRAGEAFFGQGTRLTVV.